The TCR beta chain under discussion was sequenced for a study of identical twins. General study results and limits: Cord blood beta clonotypes that were abundant carried fewer insertions, and memory repertoires showed no such trend.

CDR3 size: 11 residues. V was shortened by 6 bases and J by 4 bases, with 6 bases between the two germline ends. Germline V gene sequence: CDR1 SEHNR, CDR2 FQNEAQ (reference sequence). Via MiXCR, TCRdb re-called the 5' RACE reads, giving one row per CDR3 protein. The sample lists over 200,000 distinct CDR3 sequences; under 8.5% were seen once. This clonotype was picked up many times. Its specificity is unknown. The same sample was also used in a study of T cells expressing NK-cell markers.

This receptor was obtained from a woman aged 18-30 years in good health. The chain combines TRBV7-9 with TRBJ2-5; unclear D gene. The sample was CD8+ T cells sorted from blood. The CDR3 sequence is CASSPLETQYF. The DNA of the CDR3 is TGTGCCAGCAGTCCGCTAGAGACCCAGTACTTC.